This T cell receptor beta chain stems from a study of blood T cells in healthy people across ages. There are 16 residues in the CDR3. V dropped 4 bases and J dropped 0 bases, with 15 bases sitting between them. The germline CDR1 and CDR2 sequences are SGHRS and YFSETQ. A second PCR of 7 to 11 cycles used a sample-barcoded 5' primer and a J-beta primer mix. TCRdb passed the 5' RACE reads through MiXCR, listing each CDR3 protein once. There are under 2 million distinct CDR3 sequences in the sample; around 36% occur only once, and 10% to 12% lies in the top ten. This clonotype was seen only a few times. The source of this sequence is a woman aged 25 to 39 in good health. The sequencing input was blood. The V gene is TRBV5-1, the J gene TRBJ2-3, with D possibly being TRBD1 or TRBD2 (6 bases each). The CDR3 loop reads CASSLYGGTSTDTQYF. CDR3 coding DNA: TGCGCCAGCAGCCTCTACGGCGGGACAAGCACAGATACGCAGTATTTT.